The next 29 T cell receptor beta chains were all read from a single sample in a study of identical twins. TCRdb re-called the 5' RACE reads with MiXCR, one entry per CDR3 protein. The repertoire holds 450,000 or so distinct CDR3 sequences, around 14% seen once, with more than 0.5% in the top ten. These data were also reused for a study on yellow fever vaccine responses in identical twins.

Sample: CD4+ T cells sorted from blood. These receptors came from a woman younger than 30 in good health.

This sequence joins TRBV30 and TRBJ1-4, with 7 bases matching TRBD1. This CDR3 spans 13 amino acids. Germline V gives CDR1 GTSNPN, CDR2 SVGIG (reference sequence). The junction had 3 bases not matched to a gene; V was cut back by 0 bases and J by 8 bases. The DNA of the CDR3 is TGTGCCTGGAGTGTTGGGACAGCGGAAAAACTGTTTTTT. Amino acid sequence: CAWSVGTAEKLFF.

This sequence joins TRBV4-3 and TRBJ1-1; 9 nucleotides match TRBD1. The V gene's germline CDR1 is LGHNA and CDR2 YSLEER. The CDR3 is 15 residues long. V dropped 4 bases and J dropped 5; count of bases not matched to a gene: 8. In DNA form, the CDR3 reads TGCGCCAGCAGCCGGACACAGGGGGCTGAGACTGAAGCTTTCTTT. Amino acids: CASSRTQGAETEAFF.

The table lists this clonotype with many counts. The chain is built from TRBV12-3 or TRBV12-4 and TRBJ1-5; the D gene is possibly TRBD1 (5 bases). This CDR3 has 14 residues. V was pared by 6 bases and J by 0 bases, with 9 bases between. The CDR3 loop is CASRGGYSNQPQHF. The CDR3 DNA follows: TGTGCCAGCAGGGGGGGTTATAGCAATCAGCCCCAGCATTTT.

This clonotype showed up just a few times. The CDR3 here is CASSLSGQGSTDTQYF. The CDR3 DNA follows: TGTGCCAGCAGCTTAAGTGGACAGGGGAGCACAGATACGCAGTATTTT. This chain links TRBV11-1 with TRBJ2-3; 9 positions agree with TRBD1. The germline V gene encodes CDR1 SGHAT and CDR2 FQDESV (reference sequence). The CDR3 covers 16 residues. The V gene end was trimmed by 2 bases and the J gene end by 0 bases; junction bases not matched to a gene: 3.

V is TRBV28 and J is TRBJ1-5; no reliable D call. Trimming took off 8 bases at V and 4 bases at J, with 6 bases between the two ends. The V gene's germline CDR1 is MDHEN and CDR2 SYDVKM. The CDR3 consists of 11 residues. CDR3 nucleotides: TGTGCCAGCGGTCGAAATCAGCCCCAGCATTTT. It codes for CASGRNQPQHF.

The rearrangement uses TRBV5-1 and TRBJ2-5; 12 positions match TRBD2. V dropped 3 bases and J dropped 5; count of bases not matched to a gene: 14. The CDR3 loop spans 18 amino acids. Germline loops: CDR1 SGHRS, CDR2 YFSETQ. As DNA, the CDR3 is TGCGCCAGCAGCTCCACGACTAGCGGGGGTAAAGGAGGGGAGACCCAGTACTTC. Translating it yields CASSSTTSGGKGGETQYF.

This clonotype was picked up many times. This chain links TRBV9 with TRBJ2-5; D unclear. Per germline, CDR1 SGDLS and CDR2 YYNGEE. This CDR3 is built from 15 residues. Trimming removed 0 bases at V and 4 bases at J, with 13 bases between. The CDR3 coding sequence is TGTGCCAGCAGCGTAGGGAGTTACAGAACAGAGACCCAGTACTTC. Its translation is CASSVGSYRTETQYF.

The chain couples TRBV5-1 to TRBJ2-4; D possibly corresponds to TRBD2 (7 bases). The germline gives CDR1 SGHRS, CDR2 YFSETQ. The CDR3 has 16 residues. Trimming took 1 base from V and 7 from J, leaving 18 bases between them. The CDR3 nucleotides are TGCGCCAGCAGCTTGTCAGGGGAGGGTATGGGGAACATTCAGTACTTC. This codes for CASSLSGEGMGNIQYF.

This clonotype has ten or more counts. This chain uses TRBV5-1 with TRBJ2-1; a possible D gene is TRBD1 (5 bases). This CDR3 comprises 16 residues. V lost 4 bases and J lost 12, with 26 bases in between. CDR1 is SGHRS and CDR2 is YFSETQ in the germline V gene. The DNA of the CDR3 is TGCGCCAGCAGCCAGGGTACCAGATCTCCTACAATAGGGCAGTTCTTC. This sequence encodes CASSQGTRSPTIGQFF.

The rearrangement links TRBV9 to TRBJ2-2; D is uncertain. Trimming stripped 1 base from V and 1 base from J, with 20 bases between. CDR3 length: 19 amino acids. Germline V gene data show CDR1 as SGDLS and CDR2 as YYNGEE. This CDR3 is CASSVSPVGYGKNTGELFF. The CDR3 DNA follows: TGTGCCAGCAGCGTATCCCCGGTAGGGTATGGGAAGAACACCGGGGAGCTGTTTTTT.

The chain has TRBV6-1 and TRBJ1-5; D is perhaps TRBD1 (6 bases). There are 15 residues in the CDR3. The germline CDR1 and CDR2 sequences are MNHNS and SASEGT. V gave up 10 bases and J gave up 1 base, with 17 bases separating them. The CDR3 nucleotides read TGTGCCATACAGGGTTTTGGGGGCAGCAATCAGCCCCAGCATTTT. It codes for CAIQGFGGSNQPQHF.

The chain employs TRBV5-1 and TRBJ2-5; no reliable D call. Germline CDR1 and CDR2: SGHRS and YFSETQ. V was cut by 3 bases and J by 5 bases, with 8 bases left in between. The CDR3 sequence is 12 residues long. The CDR3, as DNA: TGCGCCAGCAGCTGGAATGAGGAGACCCAGTACTTC. Translating gives CASSWNEETQYF.

This clonotype was detected ten times or more. The chain is built from TRBV20-1 and TRBJ2-5; no clear D gene. The V end lost 2 bases, the J end lost 3 bases, and 13 bases lay between the germline ends. Germline CDR1 is DFQATT and CDR2 is SNEGSKA (reference sequence). The CDR3 length is 14 residues. The CDR3 spells CSARRTPPKETQYF. CDR3 bases: TGCAGTGCTAGACGGACCCCCCCGAAAGAGACCCAGTACTTC.

The chain joins TRBV7-2 to TRBJ2-1; TRBD2 matches at 8 bases. The CDR3 spans 13 residues. CDR1 is SGHTA and CDR2 is FQGNSA in the germline V gene. Unmatched junction bases numbered 5, after V lost 6 bases and J lost 7 bases. The CDR3 reads CASRFGGGNEQFF. The CDR3 coding sequence is TGTGCCAGCAGGTTCGGGGGGGGTAATGAGCAGTTCTTC. Full variable domain (missing parts from reference TRBV7-2 and TRBJ2-1): GAGVSQSPSNKVTEKGKDVELRCDPISGHTALYWYRQSLGQGLEFLIYFQGNSAPDKSGLPSDRFSAERTGGSVSTLTIQRTQQEDSAVYLCASRFGGGNEQFFGPGTRLTVL.

This clonotype was recorded a few times. The chain is built from TRBV27 and TRBJ2-2, with TRBD1 identical over 9 bases. The CDR3 covers 14 residues. Germline V gene lookup returns CDR1 MNHEY and CDR2 SMNVEV (reference sequence). After removal of 6 bases from V and 7 bases from J, the junction contained 6 bases not matched to a gene. Here the CDR3 DNA reads TGTGCCAGCAGCCGGGACAGGGTTATCGGGGAGCTGTTTTTT. Its protein product is CASSRDRVIGELFF.

The sample holds many counts of this clonotype. CDR3: CASSLGTSGRAFTDTQYF. The CDR3 DNA reads as TGCGCCAGCAGCTTGGGAACTAGCGGGAGGGCCTTTACAGATACGCAGTATTTT. The chain is built from TRBV5-1 and TRBJ2-3; 13 positions match TRBD2. With 0 bases clipped from V and 3 bases from J, the junction kept 7 bases outside the gene matches. The V gene's germline CDR1 is SGHRS and CDR2 YFSETQ. The CDR3 is 18 residues long. Complete variable domain (other parts from reference TRBV5-1 and TRBJ2-3): KAGVTQTPRYLIKTRGQQVTLSCSPISGHRSVSWYQQTPGQGLQFLFEYFSETQRNKGNFPGRFSGRQFSNSRSEMNVSTLELGDSALYLCASSLGTSGRAFTDTQYFGPGTRLTVL.

This clonotype was detected a few times. The J gene is TRBJ2-5, the V gene TRBV20-1; 7 bases are a match to TRBD2. V gave up 5 bases and J gave up 2 bases; unmatched junction bases: 8. The CDR3 contains 14 residues. Germline-derived CDR1 and CDR2 are DFQATT and SNEGSKA (reference sequence). The CDR3 nucleotides read TGCAGTGCTCCCCCGGGAGCGGGGCAAGAGACCCAGTACTTC. It yields the protein CSAPPGAGQETQYF.

This clonotype was detected once. The chain links TRBV4-3 to TRBJ2-3; D unclear. Germline assignment: CDR1 LGHNA and CDR2 YSLEER. The CDR3 consists of 14 residues. V lost 6 bases to trimming and J lost 3 bases, with 13 bases between them. CDR3 DNA: TGCGCCAGCAGTCCCAACTTGTTTACAGATACGCAGTATTTT. Its protein product is CASSPNLFTDTQYF.

This clonotype appeared a few times. This chain joins TRBV5-6 and TRBJ2-6; D remains unclear. The CDR3 has 18 amino acids. V was shortened by 1 base and J by 0 bases, with 14 bases between the two germline ends. In germline, CDR1 is SGHDT, CDR2 YYEEEE. The CDR3 loop reads CASSLIGSYGSGANVLTF. CDR3 coding DNA: TGTGCCAGCAGCTTGATAGGCAGTTACGGCTCTGGGGCCAACGTCCTGACTTTC.

The rearrangement joins TRBV7-2 to TRBJ2-3; D is ambiguous. CDR1 and CDR2 from the germline V gene are SGHTA and FQGNSA. This CDR3 is built from 14 residues. The V gene lost 4 bases and the J gene lost 6 bases, with 14 bases spanning the gap. The CDR3 loop reads CASSSTPGMDTQYF. In DNA form, the CDR3 reads TGTGCCAGCAGCTCCACTCCTGGGATGGATACGCAGTATTTT. The full variable domain, in which reference TRBV7-2 and TRBJ2-3 provide the parts outside the CDR3, is GAGVSQSPSNKVTEKGKDVELRCDPISGHTALYWYRQSLGQGLEFLIYFQGNSAPDKSGLPSDRFSAERTGGSVSTLTIQRTQQEDSAVYLCASSSTPGMDTQYFGPGTRLTVL.

This clonotype was picked up a small number of times. This chain uses TRBV6-2 or TRBV6-3 with TRBJ2-4, with 7 bases that match TRBD1. CDR3 length equals 15 residues. Germline CDR1 and CDR2: MNHEY and SVGEGT. J was trimmed by 3 bases and V by 5 bases; bases with no gene match: 7. CDR3: CASSDRTGGKNIQYF. The CDR3 region has the DNA TGTGCCAGCAGTGACAGGACAGGTGGCAAAAACATTCAGTACTTC.

The V gene is TRBV7-2, the J gene TRBJ2-1; TRBD2 agrees at 8 bases. CDR1 SGHTA and CDR2 FQGNSA come from the germline V gene. J lost 4 bases, V lost 8 bases, and 16 bases had no gene match. This CDR3 spans 17 amino acids. CDR3 residues: CASGFPPGGRLYNEQFF. The CDR3 nucleotides are TGTGCCAGCGGATTCCCCCCGGGGGGGCGGCTTTACAATGAGCAGTTCTTC.

This clonotype came up a few times. The V call is TRBV5-1, the J call TRBJ2-1; 7 bases map to TRBD1. Germline loops: CDR1 SGHRS, CDR2 YFSETQ. The junction had 4 bases not matched to a gene; V was cut back by 2 bases and J by 5 bases. The CDR3 has 14 residues. The CDR3 coding sequence is TGCGCCAGCAGCTTCTCCACAGGGGACAATGAGCAGTTCTTC. Translation gives CASSFSTGDNEQFF.

The chain employs TRBV18 and TRBJ2-1, with no clear D. The CDR3 contains 15 residues. Trimming stripped 0 bases from V and 4 bases from J, with 10 bases between. The germline CDR1 and CDR2 sequences are KGHSH and LQKENI. Here the CDR3 DNA reads TGTGCCAGCTCACCACCTAGCCTACTTTACAATGAGCAGTTCTTC. Translating gives CASSPPSLLYNEQFF.

The genes are TRBV25-1 and TRBJ2-5; D might be TRBD1 or TRBD2, each matching 5 bases. The germline V and J ends were trimmed by 2 bases and 0 bases, with 10 bases remaining between them. This CDR3 spans 15 amino acids. CDR1 and CDR2 from the germline V gene are MGHDK and SYGVNS. Here the CDR3 reads CASSERGAYQETQYF. CDR3 nucleotide sequence: TGTGCCAGCAGTGAACGGGGCGCCTACCAAGAGACCCAGTACTTC. The whole variable domain, filled in from reference TRBV25-1 and TRBJ2-5, reads EADIYQTPRYLVIGTGKKITLECSQTMGHDKMYWYQQDPGMELHLIHYSYGVNSTEKGDLSSESTVSRIRTEHFPLTLESARPSHTSQYLCASSERGAYQETQYFGPGTRLLVL.

The chain carries TRBV5-8 and TRBJ1-2; no firm D call. Trimming cost V 1 base and J 8 bases, with 6 bases left between them. Germline values: CDR1 SGHTS, CDR2 YDEGEE. The CDR3 sequence is 11 residues long. The CDR3 sequence: CASSLFLGYTF. CDR3 nucleotides: TGTGCCAGCAGCTTGTTTTTAGGCTACACCTTC.

This clonotype was recorded at least ten times. The chain combines TRBV24-1 with TRBJ2-1, with TRBD2 identical over 11 bases. This CDR3 spans 20 amino acids. Germline trimming cut 4 bases from V and 1 base from J; bases unmatched to any gene: 14. Germline CDR1 reads KGHDR; CDR2 reads SFDVKD. CDR3 DNA sequence: TGTGCCACCAGTGAGAATACGAAACTAGCGGGAGTTCGGTCCTACAATGAGCAGTTCTTC. Protein product: CATSENTKLAGVRSYNEQFF.

J is TRBJ2-7 and V is TRBV29-1, with 11 positions matching TRBD1. CDR3 size: 13 residues. V was pared by 4 bases and J by 7 bases, with 6 bases of the junction left unmatched. Germline assignment: CDR1 SQVTM and CDR2 ANQGSEA. This CDR3 reads CSVGTGGAGEQYF. The CDR3 DNA is TGCAGCGTTGGGACAGGGGGCGCAGGTGAGCAGTACTTC.

This clonotype was counted ten times or more. This rearrangement joins TRBV2 to TRBJ1-2; the match to TRBD1 covers 7 bases. Looked up from germline, CDR1 is SNHLY and CDR2 is FYNNEI. The ends lost 5 bases at V and 6 bases at J; junction bases unmatched: 6. The CDR3 totals 13 residues. DNA for the CDR3: TGTGCCAGCAGTACAGGGGAAGATCATGGCTACACCTTC. It translates to CASSTGEDHGYTF.